Listed below are T cell receptor beta chains from one sample, sequenced in a study of CD8 T cells in Susac syndrome. TCRdb ran MiXCR on the immunoSEQ multiplex PCR reads and lists one entry per CDR3 protein. The data contain fewer than 150,000 distinct CDR3 sequences, approximately 90% of them singletons. The specimen sequenced was CD8+ T cells from PBMCs. Source of these receptors: a human donor with multiple sclerosis. The CDR3 runs from the conserved cysteine through the conserved F or W. The D gene is left open where the match is weak. Only part of the rows carry a size: once, few, many, or a class if the clone is expanded.

j_call: TRBJ2-1; clone_size: NA; cdr3_length: 14; v_call: TRBV10-2; d_call: NA; cdr3_nt: TGCGCCAGCAGTGAGACGTTGAGCGGCTTTGAGCAGTTCTTC; cdr3_aa: CASSETLSGFEQFF
j_call: TRBJ2-1; clone_size: NA; cdr3_length: 17; v_call: TRBV4-1; d_call: TRBD2; cdr3_nt: TGCGCCAGCAGCCCAACGCGTAGCGGGATCGGCGGCAATGAGCAGTTCTTC; cdr3_aa: CASSPTRSGIGGNEQFF
j_call: TRBJ2-5; clone_size: once; cdr3_length: 14; v_call: TRBV7-6; d_call: NA; cdr3_nt: TGTGCCAGCAGTCCAACCGGGCTAGAAGAGACCCAGTACTTC; cdr3_aa: CASSPTGLEETQYF
j_call: TRBJ2-7; clone_size: NA; cdr3_length: 13; v_call: TRBV29-1; d_call: NA; cdr3_nt: TGCAGCGTTGAATTGGGAGAAACCTACGAGCAGTACTTC; cdr3_aa: CSVELGETYEQYF
j_call: TRBJ1-2; clone_size: few; cdr3_length: 13; v_call: TRBV7-9; d_call: NA; cdr3_nt: TGTGCCAGCAGCCCTCAGGGTAACTATGGCTACACCTTC; cdr3_aa: CASSPQGNYGYTF
j_call: TRBJ2-7; clone_size: NA; cdr3_length: 16; v_call: TRBV6-5; d_call: NA; cdr3_nt: TGTGCCAGCAGTTACTCGAGTTTGGGAAGGGCCTACGAGCAGTACTTC; cdr3_aa: CASSYSSLGRAYEQYF
j_call: TRBJ1-1; clone_size: NA; cdr3_length: 14; v_call: TRBV7-9; d_call: TRBD1; cdr3_nt: TGTGCCAGCAGGTCGACAGGGAAATTGGCTGAAGCTTTCTTT; cdr3_aa: CASRSTGKLAEAFF
j_call: TRBJ2-5; clone_size: NA; cdr3_length: 15; v_call: TRBV5-6; d_call: TRBD2; cdr3_nt: TGTGCCAGCAGCTTGGCGGGACTATTGCAAGAGACCCAGTACTTC; cdr3_aa: CASSLAGLLQETQYF
j_call: TRBJ2-5; clone_size: NA; cdr3_length: 16; v_call: TRBV4-2; d_call: NA; cdr3_nt: TGTGCCAGCAGCCCCACTGAGGCGGAAACAACAGAGACCCAGTACTTC; cdr3_aa: CASSPTEAETTETQYF
j_call: TRBJ2-2; clone_size: NA; cdr3_length: 15; v_call: TRBV24-1; d_call: NA; cdr3_nt: TGTGCCACTGGCCTGGACGGGGAGAACACCGGGGAGCTGTTTTTT; cdr3_aa: CATGLDGENTGELFF
j_call: TRBJ2-2; clone_size: NA; cdr3_length: 15; v_call: TRBV12-3/TRBV12-4; d_call: TRBD1; cdr3_nt: TGTGCCAGCAGCCGGGACAGGGAAAACACCGGGGAGCTGTTTTTT; cdr3_aa: CASSRDRENTGELFF
j_call: TRBJ2-2; clone_size: NA; cdr3_length: 14; v_call: TRBV5-1; d_call: TRBD2; cdr3_nt: TGCGCCAGCAGCTTCCGGGAGGGGACCGGGGAGCTGTTTTTT; cdr3_aa: CASSFREGTGELFF
j_call: TRBJ1-2; clone_size: NA; cdr3_length: 15; v_call: TRBV12-3/TRBV12-4; d_call: TRBD1; cdr3_nt: TGTGCCAGCAGAGAGACAGGGGGCGTAGGGTATGGCTACACCTTC; cdr3_aa: CASRETGGVGYGYTF
j_call: TRBJ2-2; clone_size: NA; cdr3_length: 15; v_call: TRBV28; d_call: NA; cdr3_nt: TGTGCCAGCAGTACACGCGGGGTTAGGACTGGGGAGCTGTTTTTT; cdr3_aa: CASSTRGVRTGELFF
j_call: TRBJ2-7; clone_size: NA; cdr3_length: 16; v_call: TRBV4-2; d_call: TRBD2; cdr3_nt: TGTGCCAGCAGCCAAGATGAGGGGCTAGCGGTCTACGAGCAGTACTTC; cdr3_aa: CASSQDEGLAVYEQYF
j_call: TRBJ2-1; clone_size: NA; cdr3_length: 17; v_call: TRBV19; d_call: NA; cdr3_nt: TGTGCCAGTAGTATAGTCCTTGGCGGGACCTTTGACAATGAGCAGTTCTTC; cdr3_aa: CASSIVLGGTFDNEQFF
j_call: TRBJ2-2; clone_size: NA; cdr3_length: 13; v_call: TRBV25-1; d_call: NA; cdr3_nt: TGTGCCAGCACCTTCGGGAACACCGGGGAGCTGTTTTTT; cdr3_aa: CASTFGNTGELFF
j_call: TRBJ2-3; clone_size: once; cdr3_length: 11; v_call: TRBV6-2/TRBV6-3; d_call: NA; cdr3_nt: TGTGCGACCCGCAACACAGATACGCAGTATTTT; cdr3_aa: CATRNTDTQYF
j_call: TRBJ2-7; clone_size: NA; cdr3_length: 14; v_call: TRBV20-1; d_call: TRBD2; cdr3_nt: TGCAGTGTTATATTAGCGGGAAGGGCCTACGAGCAGTACTTC; cdr3_aa: CSVILAGRAYEQYF
j_call: TRBJ2-1; clone_size: NA; cdr3_length: 14; v_call: TRBV7-2; d_call: NA; cdr3_nt: TGTGCCAGCAGCATCAACGGGGGAGGTGATGAGCAGTTCTTC; cdr3_aa: CASSINGGGDEQFF
j_call: TRBJ1-1; clone_size: NA; cdr3_length: 12; v_call: TRBV7-9; d_call: TRBD1; cdr3_nt: TGTGCCAGCAGCCCAGACAGGGCCGGGGCTTTCTTT; cdr3_aa: CASSPDRAGAFF
j_call: TRBJ2-2; clone_size: NA; cdr3_length: 14; v_call: TRBV28; d_call: NA; cdr3_nt: TGTGCCAGCCAATGGGCGTCTAACACCGGGGAGCTGTTTTTT; cdr3_aa: CASQWASNTGELFF
j_call: TRBJ2-7; clone_size: NA; cdr3_length: 15; v_call: TRBV12-3/TRBV12-4; d_call: NA; cdr3_nt: TGTGCCAGCACCTCCCCCCAGGGTCCGAACTACGAGCAGTACTTC; cdr3_aa: CASTSPQGPNYEQYF
j_call: TRBJ1-3; clone_size: NA; cdr3_length: 15; v_call: TRBV3-1; d_call: NA; cdr3_nt: TGTGCCAGCAGCCAAGCCCAGATCTTCGGAAACACCATATATTTT; cdr3_aa: CASSQAQIFGNTIYF
j_call: TRBJ2-5; clone_size: NA; cdr3_length: 17; v_call: TRBV20-1; d_call: NA; cdr3_nt: TGCAGTGCTAGAGACCCGCGAGGGGCTAGTCCACAAGAGACCCAGTACTTC; cdr3_aa: CSARDPRGASPQETQYF
j_call: TRBJ2-3; clone_size: NA; cdr3_length: 13; v_call: TRBV9; d_call: NA; cdr3_nt: TGTGCCAGCAGTCTCCCCTCCGCAGATACGCAGTATTTT; cdr3_aa: CASSLPSADTQYF
j_call: TRBJ2-2; clone_size: NA; cdr3_length: 16; v_call: TRBV19; d_call: TRBD2; cdr3_nt: TGTGCCAGTAGTATTGACCTAGCGGGAAACACCGGGGAGCTGTTTTTT; cdr3_aa: CASSIDLAGNTGELFF
j_call: TRBJ2-1; clone_size: few; cdr3_length: 12; v_call: TRBV27; d_call: NA; cdr3_nt: TGTGCCAGCAGTTTGTTAGAAGGTGAGCAGTTCTTC; cdr3_aa: CASSLLEGEQFF
j_call: TRBJ1-1; clone_size: NA; cdr3_length: 13; v_call: TRBV14; d_call: NA; cdr3_nt: TGTGCCAGCAGCCCGTCAGGGCGGCGCGAAGCTTTCTTT; cdr3_aa: CASSPSGRREAFF
j_call: TRBJ1-5; clone_size: NA; cdr3_length: 15; v_call: TRBV19; d_call: NA; cdr3_nt: TGTGCCAGTAGTATGGGAGGGTACGGCAATCAGCCCCAGCATTTT; cdr3_aa: CASSMGGYGNQPQHF
j_call: TRBJ2-5; clone_size: NA; cdr3_length: 14; v_call: TRBV5-1; d_call: TRBD1; cdr3_nt: TGCGCCAGCAGTCCGTGGGACAGGGGAGAGACCCAGTACTTC; cdr3_aa: CASSPWDRGETQYF
j_call: TRBJ1-4; clone_size: NA; cdr3_length: 15; v_call: TRBV4-3; d_call: NA; cdr3_nt: TGCGCCAGCAGCCCGGGGGGGTTAGCGGTTGAAAAACTGTTTTTT; cdr3_aa: CASSPGGLAVEKLFF
j_call: TRBJ2-3; clone_size: NA; cdr3_length: 13; v_call: TRBV6-5; d_call: NA; cdr3_nt: TGTGCCAGCAGTTCGGTGACGACAGATACGCAGTATTTT; cdr3_aa: CASSSVTTDTQYF
j_call: TRBJ1-1; clone_size: NA; cdr3_length: 13; v_call: TRBV29-1; d_call: NA; cdr3_nt: TGCAGCGTTGGTACGTCAGAGGGCACTGAAGCTTTCTTT; cdr3_aa: CSVGTSEGTEAFF
j_call: TRBJ2-7; clone_size: NA; cdr3_length: 15; v_call: TRBV5-1; d_call: NA; cdr3_nt: TGCGCCAGCAGCCCCACTCAAGCAGGGAGCTACGAGCAGTACTTC; cdr3_aa: CASSPTQAGSYEQYF
j_call: TRBJ1-6; clone_size: NA; cdr3_length: 14; v_call: TRBV9; d_call: NA; cdr3_nt: TGTGCCAGCAGCTACGGGCAGGGGAATTCACCCCTCCACTTT; cdr3_aa: CASSYGQGNSPLHF
j_call: TRBJ2-3; clone_size: NA; cdr3_length: 14; v_call: TRBV2; d_call: NA; cdr3_nt: TGTGCCAGCATAGAGGGGTCAGGGACAGATACGCAGTATTTT; cdr3_aa: CASIEGSGTDTQYF
j_call: TRBJ2-3; clone_size: NA; cdr3_length: 15; v_call: TRBV30; d_call: NA; cdr3_nt: TGTGCCTGGAGTCCCCTGGGCCTGAGCACAGATACGCAGTATTTT; cdr3_aa: CAWSPLGLSTDTQYF
j_call: TRBJ2-7; clone_size: NA; cdr3_length: 12; v_call: TRBV11-2; d_call: NA; cdr3_nt: TGTGCCAGCAGCTATCTGGCCTACGAGCAGTACTTC; cdr3_aa: CASSYLAYEQYF
j_call: TRBJ1-1; clone_size: NA; cdr3_length: 14; v_call: TRBV7-8; d_call: NA; cdr3_nt: TGTGCCAGCAGCTTGAAGGAAATGAACACTGAAGCTTTCTTT; cdr3_aa: CASSLKEMNTEAFF
j_call: TRBJ2-1; clone_size: NA; cdr3_length: 13; v_call: TRBV29-1; d_call: TRBD2; cdr3_nt: TGCAGCGTTGGGGGGACTAGACTGGATGAGCAGTTCTTC; cdr3_aa: CSVGGTRLDEQFF
j_call: TRBJ2-5; clone_size: NA; cdr3_length: 16; v_call: TRBV15; d_call: NA; cdr3_nt: TGTGCCACCAGCAGAGAGCTGGTTGGGATCCAAGAGACCCAGTACTTC; cdr3_aa: CATSRELVGIQETQYF
j_call: TRBJ1-1; clone_size: NA; cdr3_length: 13; v_call: TRBV27; d_call: NA; cdr3_nt: TGTGCCAGCAGTTTATCGGTGGCAGCTGAAGCTTTCTTT; cdr3_aa: CASSLSVAAEAFF
j_call: TRBJ1-1; clone_size: NA; cdr3_length: 12; v_call: TRBV6-2/TRBV6-3; d_call: NA; cdr3_nt: TGTGCCAGCCTCGATCCAGGGAATAGGGCTTTCTTT; cdr3_aa: CASLDPGNRAFF
j_call: TRBJ2-7; clone_size: NA; cdr3_length: 14; v_call: TRBV5-4; d_call: NA; cdr3_nt: TGTGCCAGCAGCGCCTGGGACAACCTGGAAGAGCAGTACTTC; cdr3_aa: CASSAWDNLEEQYF
j_call: TRBJ2-5; clone_size: NA; cdr3_length: 16; v_call: TRBV4-3; d_call: NA; cdr3_nt: TGCGCCAGCAGCCCCGATTTACAGGGTACGAAAGAGACCCAGTACTTC; cdr3_aa: CASSPDLQGTKETQYF
j_call: TRBJ1-1; clone_size: NA; cdr3_length: 11; v_call: TRBV7-9; d_call: NA; cdr3_nt: TGTGCCAGCAGCTTATTCAGTGCAGCTTTCTTT; cdr3_aa: CASSLFSAAFF
j_call: TRBJ2-2; clone_size: NA; cdr3_length: 14; v_call: TRBV19; d_call: NA; cdr3_nt: TGTGCCAGTAGCAGGGCCACGAACACCGGGGAGCTGTTTTTT; cdr3_aa: CASSRATNTGELFF
j_call: TRBJ2-2; clone_size: once; cdr3_length: 13; v_call: TRBV9; d_call: NA; cdr3_nt: TGTGCCAGCAGTATAGTCACCACCGGGGAGCTGTTTTTT; cdr3_aa: CASSIVTTGELFF
j_call: TRBJ2-5; clone_size: once; cdr3_length: 18; v_call: TRBV2; d_call: TRBD2; cdr3_nt: TGTGCCAGCACTTGGACTAGCGAGCTTAGGGGTTCGTGGGAGACCCAGTACTTC; cdr3_aa: CASTWTSELRGSWETQYF
j_call: TRBJ1-2; clone_size: NA; cdr3_length: 17; v_call: TRBV6-5; d_call: TRBD1; cdr3_nt: TGTGCCAGCAGTTACTGGGACAGGGGGCGGTTTAGTAATGGCTACACCTTC; cdr3_aa: CASSYWDRGRFSNGYTF
j_call: TRBJ2-5; clone_size: NA; cdr3_length: 14; v_call: TRBV28; d_call: NA; cdr3_nt: TGTGCCAGCAGTTCGGACAGGGAGGGAGAGACCCAGTACTTC; cdr3_aa: CASSSDREGETQYF
j_call: TRBJ2-5; clone_size: NA; cdr3_length: 14; v_call: TRBV12-3/TRBV12-4; d_call: NA; cdr3_nt: TGTGCCAGCAGTTTAGTGGGTTTGAGGGAGACCCAGTACTTC; cdr3_aa: CASSLVGLRETQYF
j_call: TRBJ1-1; clone_size: NA; cdr3_length: 16; v_call: TRBV15; d_call: NA; cdr3_nt: TGTGCCACCAGCAGAGATAGAGCGACAGCGAACACTGAAGCTTTCTTT; cdr3_aa: CATSRDRATANTEAFF
j_call: TRBJ2-5; clone_size: NA; cdr3_length: 12; v_call: TRBV6-2/TRBV6-3; d_call: NA; cdr3_nt: TGTGCCAGCACCATGGACCGGGAGACCCAGTACTTC; cdr3_aa: CASTMDRETQYF